These 29 T cell receptor beta chains share one sample of origin, sequenced in a study of T cells in Graves' hyperthyroidism and ophthalmopathy. From RNA transcripts, TCR beta CDR3 regions were amplified. When the TCR CDR3 underwent first-round RT-PCR, the HTBI primer set was used. TCRdb ran MiXCR on the multiplex PCR reads and lists one entry per CDR3 protein. The table shows about 300,000 distinct CDR3 sequences, with about 15% occurring only once. Source material: blood. The receptors shown here come from a man aged 25 to 40 with Graves' hyperthyroidism.

This clonotype came up a few times. The V and J genes are TRBV7-2 and TRBJ1-3; 9 nucleotides match TRBD1. V dropped 8 bases and J dropped 3; count of bases not matched to a gene: 11. Germline-derived CDR1 and CDR2 are SGHTA and FQGNSA. The length of the CDR3 is 16 residues. CDR3 region: CASGLTGTGIGNTIYF. CDR3 coding DNA: TGTGCCAGCGGACTAACGGGGACAGGGATTGGAAACACCATATATTTT.

This clonotype was seen a handful of times. The chain is built from TRBV15 and TRBJ2-7; D unresolved. The CDR3 extends over 14 amino acids. Germline V CDR1 and CDR2: LNHNV, YYDKDF (reference sequence). Trimming left V 1 base short and J 7 bases short, with 14 bases between. The DNA of the CDR3 is TGTGCCACCAGCAGAGTTGCAGGTCAGTTTGAGCAGTACTTC. Encoded protein: CATSRVAGQFEQYF.

This clonotype was picked up many times. The CDR3 reads CASNSRTVEAFF. The DNA of the CDR3 is TGTGCCAGCAATTCACGGACAGTCGAAGCTTTCTTT. This chain links TRBV28 with TRBJ1-1; TRBD1 is a possible D gene (6 bases). Trimming pared 7 bases from V and 8 bases from J, leaving 14 bases between. From germline, CDR1 is MDHEN and CDR2 SYDVKM. The CDR3 runs 12 residues.

Here the CDR3 DNA reads TGTGCCAGCAGCTTAGGGAACGGGGCGCGAACTGAAGCTTTCTTT. Its protein is CASSLGNGARTEAFF. This chain links TRBV7-9 with TRBJ1-1; a possible D gene is TRBD1 (5 bases). V was cut by 1 base and J by 5 bases, with 14 bases left in between. The CDR3 has 15 amino acids. From germline, CDR1 is SEHNR and CDR2 FQNEAQ (reference sequence).

This clonotype has just a few counts. V gene TRBV18 combines with J gene TRBJ2-7; TRBD1 agrees at 8 bases. Germline trimming cut 6 bases from V and 4 bases from J; bases unmatched to any gene: 8. The CDR3 is 14 residues long. Per the germline V gene, CDR1 is KGHSH and CDR2 is LQKENI. The CDR3 loop is CASSQDRGAYEQYF. CDR3 DNA: TGTGCCAGCTCGCAAGACAGGGGCGCTTACGAGCAGTACTTC.

The genes are TRBV27 and TRBJ2-7; a possible D gene is TRBD2 (5 bases). Deletions cut 4 bases from V and 0 bases from J, with 7 bases between. The V gene's germline CDR1 is MNHEY and CDR2 SMNVEV (reference sequence). This CDR3 is built from 13 residues. CDR3 in amino acids: CASSYTSSYEQYF. CDR3 in DNA: TGTGCCAGCAGTTACACTAGCTCCTACGAGCAGTACTTC.

This clonotype was recorded many times. This chain uses TRBV3-1 with TRBJ2-7; no clear D gene. The CDR3 totals 13 residues. Germline CDR1 and CDR2: LGHDT and YNNKEL (reference sequence). Trimming pared 4 bases from V and 0 bases from J, leaving 7 bases between. The CDR3 DNA reads as TGTGCCAGCAGCCCAAACAACTCCTACGAGCAGTACTTC. It specifies CASSPNNSYEQYF.

This chain joins TRBV30 and TRBJ2-5; 7 bases are shared with TRBD1. In germline, CDR1 is GTSNPN, CDR2 SVGIG (reference sequence). This CDR3 has 13 residues. The ends lost 2 bases at V and 12 bases at J; junction bases unmatched: 12. CDR3 in amino acids: CAWSSRWQGVEYF. The DNA of the CDR3 is TGTGCCTGGAGTTCGAGATGGCAGGGGGTGGAGTACTTC.

The chain is built from TRBV5-1 and TRBJ1-1; D call uncertain. CDR1 is SGHRS and CDR2 is YFSETQ in the germline V gene. CDR3 length equals 11 residues. V was trimmed by 6 bases and J by 7 bases, leaving 10 bases between them. In DNA, the CDR3 is TGCGCCAGCAACGGAGGAGTTGAAGCTTTCTTT. Translating it yields CASNGGVEAFF.

This clonotype has at least ten counts. The chain links TRBV2 to TRBJ1-5, with unresolved D. The CDR3 sequence is 16 residues long. The V and J ends lost 5 bases and 3 bases respectively, with 17 bases between them. The germline gives CDR1 SNHLY, CDR2 FYNNEI. DNA for the CDR3: TGTGCCAGCAGTTTCCGGCTCCAAAATAACAATCAGCCCCAGCATTTT. Its translation is CASSFRLQNNNQPQHF.

The chain links TRBV4-2 to TRBJ2-1, with 9 bases aligning to TRBD2. CDR3 size: 16 residues. After removal of 1 base from V and 5 bases from J, the junction contained 6 bases not matched to a gene. Per the germline V gene, CDR1 is LGHNA and CDR2 is YNFKEQ. The CDR3, as DNA: TGTGCCAGCAGCCAAGTTAGCGGGAGCTTCAACAATGAGCAGTTCTTC. Translation gives CASSQVSGSFNNEQFF.

The rearrangement links TRBV15 to TRBJ1-5, with unresolved D. Trimming stripped 0 bases from V and 5 bases from J, with 11 bases between. Germline CDR1 is LNHNV and CDR2 is YYDKDF (reference sequence). CDR3 length equals 15 residues. In nucleotides, the CDR3 is TGTGCCACCAGCAGAGACGGGCAGAAGTATCAGCCCCAGCATTTT. Translation gives CATSRDGQKYQPQHF. The complete variable domain, with remaining parts taken from reference TRBV15 and TRBJ1-5, reads DAMVIQNPRYQVTQFGKPVTLSCSQTLNHNVMYWYQQKSSQAPKLLFHYYDKDFNNEADTPDNFQSRRPNTSFCFLDIRSPGLGDTAMYLCATSRDGQKYQPQHFGDGTRLSIL.

The chain is built from TRBV5-1 and TRBJ2-2; unclear D gene. The CDR3 sequence is 15 residues long. Per germline, CDR1 SGHRS and CDR2 YFSETQ. Trimming stripped 0 bases from V and 1 base from J, with 7 bases between. The CDR3 loop is CASSLAVWNTGELFF. CDR3 DNA sequence: TGCGCCAGCAGCTTGGCAGTGTGGAACACCGGGGAGCTGTTTTTT.

The chain links TRBV30 to TRBJ2-2; no clear D. V was cut by 3 bases and J by 5 bases, with 4 bases left in between. There are 11 residues in the CDR3. Germline V gene sequence: CDR1 GTSNPN, CDR2 SVGIG (reference sequence). The CDR3 here is CAWRRTGELFF. CDR3 coding DNA: TGTGCCTGGAGGAGAACCGGGGAGCTGTTTTTT. Complete variable domain (other parts from reference TRBV30 and TRBJ2-2): SQTIHQWPATLVQPVGSPLSLECTVEGTSNPNLYWYRQAAGRGLQLLFYSVGIGQISSEVPQNLSASRPQDRQFILSSKKLLLSDSGFYLCAWRRTGELFFGEGSRLTVL.

This clonotype came up many times. The CDR3 nucleotides read TGTGCCAGCAGCCAGGGAGGAAGGGAAGAAGGGACTGAAGCTTTCTTT. Translation: CASSQGGREEGTEAFF. This chain connects TRBV3-1 to TRBJ1-1; D unclear. Deletions cut 3 bases from V and 5 bases from J, with 19 bases between. The CDR3 is made up of 16 amino acids. The germline gives CDR1 LGHDT, CDR2 YNNKEL (reference sequence).

The table lists this clonotype with a few counts. The chain uses TRBV12-3 or TRBV12-4 and TRBJ1-6; no definite D call. The CDR3 extends over 15 amino acids. Trimming shortened V by 3 bases and J by 3 bases, and 9 bases separated the two germline ends. CDR3 bases: TGTGCCAGCAGTTTCGGAGGGTTCTATAATTCACCCCTCCACTTT. Protein: CASSFGGFYNSPLHF.

The J gene is TRBJ2-3, the V gene TRBV7-9; no clear D. Trimming removed 3 bases from V and 6 bases from J, with 13 bases in between. Per germline, CDR1 SEHNR and CDR2 FQNEAQ (reference sequence). CDR3 length equals 14 residues. The CDR3 sequence is CASSFLGGWDTQYF. CDR3 in DNA: TGTGCCAGCAGCTTCTTGGGTGGCTGGGATACGCAGTATTTT. Full variable domain (outside the CDR3, taken from reference TRBV7-9 and TRBJ2-3): DTGVSQNPRHKITKRGQNVTFRCDPISEHNRLYWYRQTLGQGPEFLTYFQNEAQLEKSRLLSDRFSAERPKGSFSTLEIQRTEQGDSAMYLCASSFLGGWDTQYFGPGTRLTVL.

This clonotype was seen more than once but under ten times. The chain is built from TRBV18 and TRBJ2-7, with TRBD1 matching over 11 bases. The CDR3 consists of 13 residues. Germline trimming cut 5 bases from V and 6 bases from J; bases unmatched to any gene: 3. Germline loops: CDR1 KGHSH, CDR2 LQKENI. CDR3: CASSADRGREQYF. CDR3 in DNA: TGTGCCAGCTCAGCGGACAGGGGGCGCGAGCAGTACTTC.

The chain carries TRBV5-1 and TRBJ2-6; D call uncertain. V lost 0 bases and J 1 base, leaving 11 bases between the germline ends. The germline gives CDR1 SGHRS, CDR2 YFSETQ. This CDR3 has 17 residues. The CDR3 DNA reads as TGCGCCAGCAGCTTGGCCAAGGCAGTGTCTGGGGCCAACGTCCTGACTTTC. Residues: CASSLAKAVSGANVLTF.

This clonotype has a count of ten or more. This sequence joins TRBV3-1 and TRBJ1-1, with 10 nucleotides matching TRBD1. Germline V lookup: CDR1 LGHDT, CDR2 YNNKEL (reference sequence). The CDR3 length is 19 residues. The trim removed 2 bases at V and 0 bases at J, leaving 12 bases unmatched. In DNA, the CDR3 is TGTGCCAGCAGCCAACCCACGCCGGGACAGGGGCCTATGAACACTGAAGCTTTCTTT. Protein: CASSQPTPGQGPMNTEAFF.

This clonotype has only a few counts. This chain connects TRBV6-9 to TRBJ2-2; D remains ambiguous. This CDR3 region has 15 residues. The V gene lost 1 base and the J gene lost 2 bases, with 8 bases spanning the gap. Germline V gene sequence: CDR1 MNHGY, CDR2 SVAAGI. The CDR3 coding sequence is TGTGCCAGCAGTTATTACAGCGCAAACACCGGGGAGCTGTTTTTT. It yields the protein CASSYYSANTGELFF.

J is TRBJ2-7 and V is TRBV3-1, with a possible D match to TRBD1 (5 bases). This CDR3 is built from 13 residues. V was shortened by 2 bases and J by 7 bases, with 12 bases between the two germline ends. The germline CDR1 and CDR2 sequences are LGHDT and YNNKEL (reference sequence). CDR3 nucleotides: TGTGCCAGCAGCCAATCCCAGGGTAGGGAGCAGTACTTC. Translating it yields CASSQSQGREQYF.

This clonotype was seen many times. V and J are TRBV7-9 and TRBJ2-7; weak D call: TRBD1 (5 bases). Trimming took 3 bases from V and 4 from J, leaving 13 bases between them. Per the germline V gene, CDR1 is SEHNR and CDR2 is FQNEAQ (reference sequence). The CDR3 consists of 14 residues. The CDR3 bases are TGTGCCAGCAGCTTCATACAGGATTCGTACGAGCAGTACTTC. This codes for CASSFIQDSYEQYF.

This clonotype was observed many times. The chain recombines TRBV6-1 with TRBJ2-3; 8 nucleotides align to TRBD1. Losses at the gene ends were 5 bases for V and 1 base for J; bases not matched to a gene: 5. The germline V gene has CDR1 MNHNS and CDR2 SASEGT. This CDR3 region has 15 residues. CDR3 sequence: CASSYEDRGTDTQYF. CDR3 in DNA: TGTGCCAGCAGTTACGAGGACAGGGGCACAGATACGCAGTATTTT.

This clonotype has only a few counts. The V gene is TRBV5-6, the J gene TRBJ2-3; a possible D gene is TRBD2 (6 bases). There are 14 residues in the CDR3. Germline assignment: CDR1 SGHDT and CDR2 YYEEEE. Deletions cut 5 bases from V and 6 bases from J, with 16 bases between. The CDR3 bases are TGTGCCAGCAGGGAGGTCGGGGCGGGGGATACGCAGTATTTT. This codes for CASREVGAGDTQYF. The full variable domain, completed using reference TRBV5-6 and TRBJ2-3, is DAGVTQSPTHLIKTRGQQVTLRCSPKSGHDTVSWYQQALGQGPQFIFQYYEEEERQRGNFPDRFSGHQFPNYSSELNVNALLLGDSALYLCASREVGAGDTQYFGPGTRLTVL.

This clonotype was counted a few times. The chain carries TRBV24-1 and TRBJ2-1; D might be TRBD2 (5 bases). The CDR3 has 15 residues. The V gene lost 4 bases and the J gene lost 9 bases, with 18 bases spanning the gap. The germline V gene encodes CDR1 KGHDR and CDR2 SFDVKD. The CDR3: CATSDPTTRPGEQFF. The CDR3 region has the DNA TGTGCCACCAGTGACCCTACAACTAGACCCGGTGAGCAGTTCTTC.

In its sample, this clonotype was seen a few times. The chain combines TRBV5-1 with TRBJ1-4; TRBD1 is a possible D gene (6 bases). CDR3 length: 15 residues. Looked up from germline, CDR1 is SGHRS and CDR2 is YFSETQ. Between the trimmed V and J ends, which lost 3 bases and 7 bases, there was a span of 16 bases. CDR3 sequence reads: CASSWGAQGGEKLFF. The CDR3 DNA reads as TGCGCCAGCAGCTGGGGCGCACAGGGAGGTGAAAAACTGTTTTTT. The full variable domain, with the rest looked up from reference TRBV5-1 and TRBJ1-4, is KAGVTQTPRYLIKTRGQQVTLSCSPISGHRSVSWYQQTPGQGLQFLFEYFSETQRNKGNFPGRFSGRQFSNSRSEMNVSTLELGDSALYLCASSWGAQGGEKLFFGSGTQLSVL.

V and J are TRBV19 and TRBJ1-4, with D uncertain. Germline V lookup: CDR1 LNHDA, CDR2 SQIVND (reference sequence). The CDR3 spans 14 residues. V lost 6 bases and J lost 11, with 19 bases in between. DNA for the CDR3: TGTGCCAGTAGCCCTCCCGGGCCCGATGTGAAACTGTTTTTT. This encodes CASSPPGPDVKLFF.

This clonotype has ten or more counts. The genes are TRBV12-3 or TRBV12-4 and TRBJ2-3; no firm D call. V lost 6 bases and J 0 bases, leaving 7 bases between the germline ends. This CDR3 is built from 13 residues. CDR3: CASRDLSTDTQYF. The CDR3 region has the DNA TGTGCCAGCAGGGATCTTAGCACAGATACGCAGTATTTT.